This is a list of T cell receptor beta chains from one sample in a study of T-cell reconstitution after alpha-beta-depleted transplantation in children. TCRdb re-called the PCR reads with MiXCR, one entry per CDR3 protein. The sample shows more than 250,000 distinct CDR3 sequences, 9.9% of them seen only once. The sequences come from PBMCs from the stem cell graft donor, collected from the stem cell graft. The receptors were sampled from a human donor who donated a stem cell graft to a child with SCID. Each CDR3 is given with its conserved first and last residue. The D gene is left open where the match is weak. Expanded clones are given a class, and other clones once, few, many or no size at all.

j_gene	d_gene	v_gene	abundance	CDR3aa	CDR3nt
TRBJ2-4	-	TRBV11-2	-	CASSPQGGHIAKNIQYF	TGTGCCAGCAGCCCCCAGGGGGGACACATAGCCAAAAACATTCAGTACTTC
TRBJ2-3	-	TRBV2	few	CASSQRTAASTDTQYF	TGTGCCAGCAGTCAACGGACAGCCGCTAGCACAGATACGCAGTATTTT
TRBJ2-7	-	TRBV12-3/TRBV12-4	-	CASSFTGRHEQYF	TGTGCCAGCAGTTTTACGGGCCGCCACGAGCAGTACTTC
TRBJ2-1	TRBD2	TRBV7-2	-	CASSPWTSGAYYNEQFF	TGTGCCAGCAGCCCCTGGACTAGCGGGGCCTATTACAATGAGCAGTTCTTC
TRBJ2-3	TRBD1	TRBV5-8	few	CASSLVGTGGASDTQYF	TGTGCCAGCAGCTTGGTAGGGACAGGGGGCGCTTCAGATACGCAGTATTTT
TRBJ1-4	-	TRBV28	-	CASRRGGTNEKLFF	TGTGCCAGCAGGAGAGGGGGGACGAATGAAAAACTGTTTTTT
TRBJ1-5	-	TRBV6-1	-	CASRPPVGSHGNQPQHF	TGTGCCAGCAGACCCCCTGTCGGAAGCCATGGCAATCAGCCCCAGCATTTT
TRBJ2-1	TRBD2	TRBV12-3/TRBV12-4	many	CASTMVRGGTNEQFF	TGTGCCAGCACCATGGTCCGGGGGGGCACAAATGAGCAGTTCTTC
TRBJ1-4	-	TRBV10-3	few	CAIKPGEATNEKLFF	TGTGCCATCAAGCCGGGGGAGGCAACTAATGAAAAACTGTTTTTT
TRBJ2-7	-	TRBV12-3/TRBV12-4	many	CASSLGAYEQYF	TGTGCCAGCAGTCTGGGGGCCTACGAGCAGTACTTC
TRBJ1-4	TRBD1	TRBV7-9	few	CASSSRDRGLGLFF	TGTGCCAGCAGCTCCCGGGACAGGGGGCTAGGACTGTTTTTT
TRBJ2-7	TRBD1	TRBV5-1	many	CASSFSGQGLHEQYF	TGCGCCAGCAGCTTCTCGGGACAGGGTCTACACGAGCAGTACTTC
TRBJ1-1	-	TRBV1	many	CTSENRGHPLNTEAFF	TGCACCAGCGAAAACAGGGGGCACCCGCTGAACACTGAAGCTTTCTTT
TRBJ1-4	-	TRBV29-1	-	CSFSRAEEKLFF	TGCAGCTTTTCAAGGGCGGAGGAAAAACTGTTTTTT
TRBJ2-7	-	TRBV27	-	CASSLRRGHYEQYF	TGTGCCAGCAGTTTACGGCGGGGACACTACGAGCAGTACTTC
TRBJ2-7	TRBD2	TRBV11-1	few	CASSIPTGMASGGTYEQYF	TGTGCCAGCAGCATACCGACAGGGATGGCTAGCGGGGGAACCTACGAGCAGTACTTC
TRBJ2-2	-	TRBV9	few	CASSARGGRNTGELFF	TGTGCCAGCAGCGCTCGAGGGGGGAGAAACACCGGGGAGCTGTTTTTT
TRBJ2-1	-	TRBV10-3	few	CAIVGSGGNEQFF	TGTGCCATCGTCGGGTCTGGGGGCAATGAGCAGTTCTTC
TRBJ2-7	-	TRBV4-1	few	CASSRTGLDEQYF	TGCGCCAGCAGCCGAACAGGGTTGGACGAGCAGTACTTC
TRBJ1-6	-	TRBV3-1	-	CASSQLPQDSYNSPLHF	TGTGCCAGCAGCCAATTACCGCAGGACTCCTATAATTCACCCCTCCACTTT
TRBJ2-2	-	TRBV5-1	few	CASSQGTGDTGELFF	TGCGCCAGCAGCCAGGGGACGGGGGACACCGGGGAGCTGTTTTTT
TRBJ2-5	-	TRBV20-1	many	CSARDGRETQYF	TGCAGTGCTAGAGATGGTAGAGAGACCCAGTACTTC
TRBJ1-3	-	TRBV7-9	-	CASSLQGLGNTIYF	TGTGCCAGCAGCCTACAGGGACTTGGAAACACCATATATTTT
TRBJ2-3	TRBD2	TRBV20-1	few	CSAMIPSGRPTYTDTQYF	TGCAGTGCTATGATTCCTAGCGGGAGACCCACTTACACAGATACGCAGTATTTT
TRBJ1-6	-	TRBV27	-	CASSSGPGGQNSPLHF	TGTGCCAGCAGTTCCGGGCCCGGGGGGCAAAATTCACCCCTCCACTTT
TRBJ2-5	-	TRBV20-1	-	CSARLQTQYF	TGCAGTGCTAGATTACAGACCCAGTACTTC
TRBJ1-5	-	TRBV5-1	many	CASSLDSYSNQPQHF	TGCGCCAGCAGCTTGGACAGCTATAGCAATCAGCCCCAGCATTTT
TRBJ1-2	-	TRBV29-1	many	CSVITANYGYTF	TGCAGCGTTATAACAGCGAACTATGGCTACACCTTC
TRBJ2-7	TRBD1	TRBV7-2	many	CASSLGEGAPYEQYF	TGTGCCAGCAGCTTAGGTGAGGGGGCCCCCTACGAGCAGTACTTC
TRBJ2-3	TRBD2	TRBV7-2	many	CASSPRPWTSGGSSSADTQYF	TGTGCCAGCAGCCCCCGACCCTGGACTAGCGGGGGGTCCTCCTCTGCAGATACGCAGTATTTT
TRBJ1-1	-	TRBV25-1	many	CASRGGNTEAFF	TGTGCCAGTCGCGGCGGAAACACTGAAGCTTTCTTT
TRBJ1-3	-	TRBV19	-	CASSLISGNTIYF	TGTGCCAGTAGCCTGATCTCTGGAAACACCATATATTTT
TRBJ2-7	TRBD1	TRBV10-3	few	CAIRLTGGPYEQYF	TGTGCCATCAGGCTGACAGGGGGGCCCTACGAGCAGTACTTC
TRBJ2-5	TRBD1	TRBV5-1	few	CASSLTDRGRETQYF	TGCGCCAGCAGCTTGACCGACAGGGGGCGGGAGACCCAGTACTTC
TRBJ1-2	-	TRBV12-3/TRBV12-4	-	CASSSGEAGYTF	TGTGCCAGCAGTTCAGGGGAAGCTGGCTACACCTTC
TRBJ1-1	-	TRBV3-1	-	CASSQVPGKAEAFF	TGTGCCAGCAGCCAAGTCCCTGGAAAGGCTGAAGCTTTCTTT
TRBJ2-5	TRBD2	TRBV6-2/TRBV6-3	many	CASRRFSGEKETQYF	TGTGCCAGCAGGAGGTTTAGCGGGGAGAAAGAGACCCAGTACTTC
TRBJ2-7	-	TRBV5-5	-	CASHRDPTYEQYF	TGTGCCAGCCACCGGGACCCCACCTACGAGCAGTACTTC
TRBJ2-5	TRBD1	TRBV11-1	few	CASSLRIQGTETQYF	TGTGCCAGCAGCTTGAGGATACAGGGGACGGAGACCCAGTACTTC
TRBJ2-5	-	TRBV27	many	CASSLSAGGLETQYF	TGTGCCAGCAGTTTAAGTGCCGGGGGCCTCGAGACCCAGTACTTC
TRBJ2-2	TRBD1	TRBV27	few	CASSSRGTGGKTGELFF	TGTGCCAGCAGTTCCCGGGGGACAGGGGGGAAGACCGGGGAGCTGTTTTTT
TRBJ1-6	TRBD1	TRBV12-3/TRBV12-4	many	CASSLTGEGSPLHF	TGTGCCAGCAGTCTTACAGGGGAGGGGTCACCCCTCCACTTT
TRBJ2-2	-	TRBV12-3/TRBV12-4	-	CASKEGLANTGELFF	TGTGCCAGCAAGGAAGGGCTGGCGAACACCGGGGAGCTGTTTTTT
TRBJ1-5	-	TRBV12-3/TRBV12-4	-	CASKLGAQPQHF	TGTGCCAGCAAATTAGGGGCTCAGCCCCAGCATTTT
TRBJ2-3	-	TRBV12-3/TRBV12-4	few	CASSPGIDTQYF	TGTGCCAGCAGTCCGGGCATAGATACGCAGTATTTT
TRBJ1-1	TRBD1	TRBV10-3	many	CATTGETEAFF	TGTGCCACCACAGGGGAAACTGAAGCTTTCTTT